Sequencing of this T cell receptor (beta chain) was carried out in a study of T-cell memory formation after mild COVID-19 (dated by TCRdb to about 2021). Regarding the study in general: TCR sequence clusters from the two donors were found to be largely donor specific. T-cell clones expanding and contracting after mild COVID-19 in two donors were tracked by longitudinal TCRalpha and TCRbeta repertoire sequencing. The cohort was made up of two young adult volunteers, one female and one male, who were previously healthy. Results and caveats for the whole study, not just this receptor: Some responding clones were detected in pre-infection memory, which suggested that pre-existing cross-reactive memory T cells had joined the SARS-CoV-2 response. Contracting CD4+ clones were located mainly in the CM and EM memory subsets, whereas CD8+ clones were found to be enriched in EMRA. SARS-CoV-2 specificity was not confirmed for the second-wave clones peaking on day 37. The study covered only a couple of mild cases, and larger cohorts including severe cases with pre-infection samples were considered necessary. From day 15 to 85, contracting clones showed balanced CD4/CD8 phenotypes, whereas a second wave of clones that expanded from day 15 to 37 leaned towards CD4+.

In the germline V gene (reference sequence), CDR1 corresponds to MNHNY and CDR2 to SVGAGI. Measured from the cysteine to the phenylalanine, the CDR3 is 13 residues long. The kept DNA is CDR3 alone, 39 bases in frame from the first base. V gives up 5 bases and J gives up 4 bases, and the segment between their germline ends measures 11 bases. Sequenced using an Illumina NovaSeq 6000. TCRalpha and TCRbeta cDNA libraries were constructed by 5'RACE with constant-segment primers, with sample barcodes and unique molecular identifiers being introduced. RNA was extracted from every sample with Trizol reagent. Library amplification was performed in two PCR steps, and a second sample barcode and Illumina TruSeq adapters were introduced in the second step. The libraries were sequenced on an Illumina NovaSeq using 2 x 150 bp paired-end reads. The study's own analysis went as follows. With migec v1.2.7, reads were demultiplexed and then collapsed into UMI-guided consensus sequences. Using mixcr v2.1.11, UMI consensuses were aligned to TRA and TRB V and J templates and then assembled into clonotypes. Clonotypes were classified as expanded or contracted when called significant by both edgeR and NoisET, with noise models trained on biological replicates. edgeR calls used a false discovery rate-adjusted p below 0.01 and a log2 fold-change threshold of 1. PCA with hierarchical clustering of max-normalized trajectories of the 1000 most abundant clonotypes was used as exploratory dynamics analysis. Separately sequenced CD4+ and CD8+ repertoires were used to assign a CD4 or CD8 phenotype to each responding clone. TCRdb redid the processing of the public reads, applying fastp at Q25 and MiXCR, and retained in-frame beta chains. Merged by CDR3 protein, the rows form single entries marked with the most common genes and DNA. These V and J calls rely on TCRdb rather than the paper's analysis. This sample is represented by about 390,000 distinct CDR3 sequences; 20% to 25% of them were singletons. Roughly an eighth of the sample comes from the top ten.

Ficoll-Paque density gradient centrifugation was used to isolate PBMCs. This clonotype was counted only a few times. Its antigen has not been determined. No base-level quality is on record; no much larger clone is a single base apart. The sequenced sample consisted of PBMCs or a T cell subset sorted from them (not recorded which). The TCR was taken from an adult woman who had mild COVID-19 (a few samples of this study predate the infection). The sample titles of this study are shuffled in the database, so cell type and time point are left out; the donor was told from shared clones. The V and J segments used are TRBV6-6 and TRBJ1-2; the D gene is possibly TRBD1, with 5 bases matching. This receptor has the CDR3 CASSRGELYGYTF. The nucleotides read TGTGCCAGCAGTCGAGGGGAACTCTATGGCTACACCTTC.